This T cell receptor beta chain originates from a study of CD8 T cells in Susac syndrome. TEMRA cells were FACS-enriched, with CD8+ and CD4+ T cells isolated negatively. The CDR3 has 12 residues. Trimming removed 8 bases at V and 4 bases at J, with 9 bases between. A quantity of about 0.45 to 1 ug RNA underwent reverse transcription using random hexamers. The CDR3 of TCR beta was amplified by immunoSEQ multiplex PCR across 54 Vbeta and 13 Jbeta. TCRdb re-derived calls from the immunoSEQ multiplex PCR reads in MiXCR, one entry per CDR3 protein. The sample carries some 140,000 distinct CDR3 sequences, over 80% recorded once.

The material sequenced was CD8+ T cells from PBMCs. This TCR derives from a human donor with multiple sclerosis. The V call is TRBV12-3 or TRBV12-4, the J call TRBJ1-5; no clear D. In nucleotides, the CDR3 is TGTGCCAGCCAATCAAAAAATCAGCCCCAGCATTTT. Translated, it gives CASQSKNQPQHF.